A selection of T cell receptor beta chains follows, all from one sample in a study of blood T cell repertoires in COVID-19. Profiling relied on immunoSEQ multiplex PCR, and the TCRdb table lists in-frame clones only, not all of them. Here the sample spans 200,000 or so clones, 75% to 85% being singletons. The sequenced material came from peripheral blood. These receptors were obtained from a human donor in a cohort sampled during active COVID-19. CDR3s include the opening cysteine and the closing phenylalanine or tryptophan. The D gene is left open where the match is weak. Expanded clones are given a class, and other clones once, few, many or no size at all.

d_gene: TRBD1
v_gene: TRBV30
abundance: NA
j_gene: TRBJ2-7
CDR3aa: CAWSPGQGVYEQYF
CDR3nt: TGTGCCTGGAGTCCGGGACAGGGAGTCTACGAGCAGTACTTC

d_gene: NA
v_gene: TRBV6-5
abundance: NA
j_gene: TRBJ1-5
CDR3aa: CASSRGPDQPQHF
CDR3nt: TGTGCCAGCAGCCGAGGGCCAGATCAGCCCCAGCATTTT

d_gene: NA
v_gene: TRBV21-1
abundance: NA
j_gene: TRBJ1-2
CDR3aa: CASSKGRGGPGYTF
CDR3nt: TGTGCCAGCAGCAAAGGAAGGGGGGGGCCCGGGTACACCTTC

d_gene: NA
v_gene: TRBV27
abundance: NA
j_gene: TRBJ1-4
CDR3aa: CASGAGAGEKLFF
CDR3nt: TGTGCCAGCGGTGCGGGGGCTGGTGAAAAACTGTTTTTT

d_gene: NA
v_gene: TRBV28
abundance: NA
j_gene: TRBJ1-1
CDR3aa: CASSLYGAGRLDTEAFF
CDR3nt: TGTGCCAGCAGTTTATATGGGGCAGGGAGGTTGGACACTGAAGCTTTCTTT

d_gene: TRBD1
v_gene: TRBV28
abundance: NA
j_gene: TRBJ1-4
CDR3aa: CASSLAGTANEKLFF
CDR3nt: TGTGCCAGCAGTTTAGCGGGGACAGCTAATGAAAAACTGTTTTTT

d_gene: TRBD1
v_gene: TRBV15
abundance: NA
j_gene: TRBJ2-7
CDR3aa: CATSRSDRVTNEQYF
CDR3nt: TGTGCCACCAGCAGGTCGGACAGGGTCACTAACGAGCAGTACTTC

d_gene: TRBD2
v_gene: TRBV2
abundance: NA
j_gene: TRBJ2-7
CDR3aa: CASSGPPGLAGGMYEQYF
CDR3nt: TGTGCCAGCAGTGGCCCACCGGGACTAGCGGGAGGGATGTACGAGCAGTACTTC

d_gene: NA
v_gene: TRBV19
abundance: NA
j_gene: TRBJ2-3
CDR3aa: CASSSQGTDTQYF
CDR3nt: TGTGCCAGCTCCTCACAGGGCACAGATACGCAGTATTTT

d_gene: TRBD1
v_gene: TRBV6-5
abundance: NA
j_gene: TRBJ1-5
CDR3aa: CASSRDRVGQPQHF
CDR3nt: TGTGCCAGCAGCCGCGACAGGGTCGGTCAGCCCCAGCATTTT

d_gene: NA
v_gene: TRBV2
abundance: NA
j_gene: TRBJ2-6
CDR3aa: CASNSYRVGANVLTF
CDR3nt: TGTGCCAGCAATTCATACAGGGTTGGCGCCAACGTCCTGACTTTC

d_gene: TRBD1
v_gene: TRBV19
abundance: NA
j_gene: TRBJ2-7
CDR3aa: CASSLGTAYEQYF
CDR3nt: TGTGCCAGTAGTTTAGGGACAGCCTACGAGCAGTACTTC

d_gene: NA
v_gene: TRBV20-1
abundance: NA
j_gene: TRBJ2-3
CDR3aa: CSASWRTTTDTQYF
CDR3nt: TGCAGTGCTAGTTGGCGGACAACTACAGATACGCAGTATTTT

d_gene: TRBD2
v_gene: TRBV11-2
abundance: NA
j_gene: TRBJ2-1
CDR3aa: CASSLAAGGWKNNEQFF
CDR3nt: TGTGCCAGCAGCCTAGCGGCGGGAGGGTGGAAGAACAATGAGCAGTTCTTC

d_gene: NA
v_gene: TRBV6-5
abundance: NA
j_gene: TRBJ1-6
CDR3aa: CASIRAQGGNSPLHF
CDR3nt: TGTGCCAGCATCCGGGCCCAAGGAGGGAATTCACCCCTCCACTTT

d_gene: NA
v_gene: TRBV5-1
abundance: NA
j_gene: TRBJ2-5
CDR3aa: CASSLALARETQYF
CDR3nt: TGCGCCAGCAGCTTGGCCCTAGCCCGAGAGACCCAGTACTTC

d_gene: NA
v_gene: TRBV7-2
abundance: once
j_gene: TRBJ2-5
CDR3aa: CASSPQGGKTQYF
CDR3nt: TGTGCCAGCAGCCCACAGGGGGGGAAGACCCAGTACTTC

d_gene: NA
v_gene: TRBV6-5
abundance: NA
j_gene: TRBJ2-2
CDR3aa: CASSYALAQNTGELFF
CDR3nt: TGTGCCAGCAGTTATGCCCTAGCCCAGAACACCGGGGAGCTGTTTTTT

d_gene: TRBD1
v_gene: TRBV29-1
abundance: NA
j_gene: TRBJ1-1
CDR3aa: CSVEQGTNTEAFF
CDR3nt: TGCAGCGTCGAACAGGGGACGAACACTGAAGCTTTCTTT

d_gene: TRBD2
v_gene: TRBV28
abundance: once
j_gene: TRBJ2-4
CDR3aa: CASRGLAGGKNIQYF
CDR3nt: TGTGCCAGCAGGGGACTAGCGGGGGGGAAAAACATTCAGTACTTC

d_gene: TRBD1
v_gene: TRBV5-1
abundance: few
j_gene: TRBJ1-2
CDR3aa: CASSGGQVDGYTF
CDR3nt: TGCGCCAGCAGCGGAGGACAGGTGGATGGCTACACCTTC

d_gene: TRBD2
v_gene: TRBV5-1
abundance: few
j_gene: TRBJ2-2
CDR3aa: CASSSGLAGGPVGELFF
CDR3nt: TGCGCCAGCAGCTCCGGACTAGCGGGAGGGCCGGTCGGGGAGCTGTTTTTT

d_gene: TRBD2
v_gene: TRBV14
abundance: few
j_gene: TRBJ2-2
CDR3aa: CASSLGLANTGELFF
CDR3nt: TGTGCCAGCAGTCTGGGACTAGCGAACACCGGGGAGCTGTTTTTT

d_gene: NA
v_gene: TRBV10-2
abundance: NA
j_gene: TRBJ2-7
CDR3aa: CASSEPGPHGNFEQYF
CDR3nt: TGCGCCAGCAGTGAACCCGGACCTCACGGGAACTTCGAGCAGTACTTC

d_gene: TRBD2
v_gene: TRBV9
abundance: NA
j_gene: TRBJ2-1
CDR3aa: CASSVGGRGYNEQFF
CDR3nt: TGTGCCAGCAGCGTGGGCGGGAGAGGTTACAATGAGCAGTTCTTC

d_gene: NA
v_gene: TRBV3-1/TRBV3-2
abundance: many
j_gene: TRBJ2-1
CDR3aa: CASSQDSGVRYNEQFF
CDR3nt: TGTGCCAGCAGCCAAGATTCGGGGGTCCGGTACAATGAGCAGTTCTTC

d_gene: TRBD1
v_gene: TRBV7-8
abundance: NA
j_gene: TRBJ2-1
CDR3aa: CASSSRTGANEQFF
CDR3nt: TGTGCCAGCAGCTCGAGGACAGGGGCCAATGAGCAGTTCTTC

d_gene: TRBD2
v_gene: TRBV4-2
abundance: NA
j_gene: TRBJ2-2
CDR3aa: CASSPGTSGLNTGELFF
CDR3nt: TGTGCCAGCAGCCCCGGGACTAGCGGACTGAACACCGGGGAGCTGTTTTTT

d_gene: NA
v_gene: TRBV4-1
abundance: NA
j_gene: TRBJ1-4
CDR3aa: CASSPPGGSVGEKLFF
CDR3nt: TGCGCCAGCAGCCCCCCGGGGGGAAGCGTCGGTGAAAAACTGTTTTTT

d_gene: NA
v_gene: TRBV7-8
abundance: once
j_gene: TRBJ2-7
CDR3aa: CASSFSDGTYEQYF
CDR3nt: TGTGCCAGCAGCTTCAGCGACGGCACCTACGAGCAGTACTTC

d_gene: TRBD1
v_gene: TRBV2
abundance: NA
j_gene: TRBJ2-5
CDR3aa: CASGGQGGRETQYF
CDR3nt: TGTGCCAGCGGGGGACAGGGTGGGAGAGAGACCCAGTACTTC

d_gene: NA
v_gene: TRBV28
abundance: NA
j_gene: TRBJ1-1
CDR3aa: CASSLGQNTEAFF
CDR3nt: TGTGCCAGCAGTTTGGGACAGAACACTGAAGCTTTCTTT

d_gene: TRBD2
v_gene: TRBV7-8
abundance: NA
j_gene: TRBJ2-7
CDR3aa: CASSFFRTSGSEQYF
CDR3nt: TGTGCCAGCAGCTTCTTTAGGACTAGCGGGAGCGAGCAGTACTTC

d_gene: NA
v_gene: TRBV19
abundance: NA
j_gene: TRBJ2-5
CDR3aa: CASNRGSETQYF
CDR3nt: TGTGCCAGTAACCGGGGATCGGAGACCCAGTACTTC

d_gene: TRBD1
v_gene: TRBV29-1
abundance: few
j_gene: TRBJ1-4
CDR3aa: CSVEGTGTNEKLFF
CDR3nt: TGCAGCGTTGAAGGGACAGGGACAAATGAAAAACTGTTTTTT

d_gene: TRBD1
v_gene: TRBV24-1
abundance: NA
j_gene: TRBJ2-7
CDR3aa: CATYRPGQGMLHEQYF
CDR3nt: TGTGCCACCTACCGTCCGGGACAGGGGATGTTGCACGAGCAGTACTTC

d_gene: TRBD2
v_gene: TRBV4-1
abundance: NA
j_gene: TRBJ2-1
CDR3aa: CASSPPSSGSFYEQFF
CDR3nt: TGCGCCAGCAGCCCCCCTTCTAGCGGGAGTTTCTATGAGCAGTTCTTC

d_gene: TRBD1
v_gene: TRBV7-8
abundance: NA
j_gene: TRBJ1-4
CDR3aa: CASMKRDRVNEKLFF
CDR3nt: TGTGCCAGCATGAAACGGGACAGGGTGAATGAAAAACTGTTTTTT

d_gene: NA
v_gene: TRBV3-1/TRBV3-2
abundance: many
j_gene: TRBJ2-1
CDR3aa: CASSQARYNEQFF
CDR3nt: TGTGCCAGCAGCCAAGCGCGATACAATGAGCAGTTCTTC

d_gene: NA
v_gene: TRBV12-5
abundance: NA
j_gene: TRBJ2-3
CDR3aa: CASGRDSHTDTQYF
CDR3nt: TGTGCTAGTGGACGCGACAGCCACACAGATACGCAGTATTTT

d_gene: NA
v_gene: TRBV4-1
abundance: NA
j_gene: TRBJ2-4
CDR3aa: CASSQDRGQRWNIQYF
CDR3nt: TGCGCCAGCAGCCAAGATCGAGGGCAGAGGTGGAACATTCAGTACTTC

d_gene: NA
v_gene: TRBV6-4
abundance: NA
j_gene: TRBJ2-7
CDR3aa: CASNSGTLSFLDEYF
CDR3nt: TGTGCCAGCAATTCCGGGACACTATCCTTCCTCGACGAGTACTTC

d_gene: TRBD1
v_gene: TRBV25-1
abundance: NA
j_gene: TRBJ2-7
CDR3aa: CASSDLWTGHYEQYF
CDR3nt: TGTGCCAGCAGTGACCTATGGACAGGCCACTACGAGCAGTACTTC

d_gene: TRBD1
v_gene: TRBV7-9
abundance: NA
j_gene: TRBJ1-6
CDR3aa: CASRHTGGSSPLHF
CDR3nt: TGTGCCAGCAGGCACACAGGGGGCAGTTCACCCCTCCACTTT

d_gene: TRBD2
v_gene: TRBV3-1/TRBV3-2
abundance: few
j_gene: TRBJ2-7
CDR3aa: CASSHGLAGTIEQYF
CDR3nt: TGTGCCAGCAGCCATGGACTAGCGGGCACCATCGAGCAGTACTTC

d_gene: TRBD2
v_gene: TRBV11-2
abundance: NA
j_gene: TRBJ2-3
CDR3aa: CASSLGPGLAGTDTQYF
CDR3nt: TGTGCCAGCAGCTTGGGCCCCGGACTAGCGGGAACAGATACGCAGTATTTT

d_gene: TRBD2
v_gene: TRBV7-2
abundance: NA
j_gene: TRBJ2-1
CDR3aa: CASSFSSSGANEQFF
CDR3nt: TGTGCCAGCAGCTTTTCATCTAGCGGAGCCAATGAGCAGTTCTTC

d_gene: NA
v_gene: TRBV10-2
abundance: NA
j_gene: TRBJ2-3
CDR3aa: CASSEVVTDTQYF
CDR3nt: TGCGCCAGCAGTGAGGTAGTCACAGATACGCAGTATTTT

d_gene: NA
v_gene: TRBV27
abundance: NA
j_gene: TRBJ2-3
CDR3aa: CATTPRESSTDTQYF
CDR3nt: TGTGCCACCACCCCCCGGGAGTCCAGCACAGATACGCAGTATTTT

d_gene: NA
v_gene: TRBV4-2
abundance: NA
j_gene: TRBJ2-7
CDR3aa: CASSQVGSSYEQYF
CDR3nt: TGTGCCAGCAGCCAAGTAGGGAGCTCCTACGAGCAGTACTTC

d_gene: NA
v_gene: TRBV30
abundance: NA
j_gene: TRBJ2-7
CDR3aa: CAWNPGTLTGYEQYF
CDR3nt: TGTGCCTGGAACCCCGGGACACTCACTGGCTACGAGCAGTACTTC

d_gene: NA
v_gene: TRBV19
abundance: NA
j_gene: TRBJ1-5
CDR3aa: CASSTQSSGSNQPQHF
CDR3nt: TGTGCCAGTAGTACGCAGTCGTCAGGTTCTAATCAGCCCCAGCATTTT

d_gene: TRBD2
v_gene: TRBV9
abundance: NA
j_gene: TRBJ2-5
CDR3aa: CASSPQAGGPGETQYF
CDR3nt: TGTGCCAGCAGCCCCCAAGCGGGAGGGCCGGGAGAGACCCAGTACTTC